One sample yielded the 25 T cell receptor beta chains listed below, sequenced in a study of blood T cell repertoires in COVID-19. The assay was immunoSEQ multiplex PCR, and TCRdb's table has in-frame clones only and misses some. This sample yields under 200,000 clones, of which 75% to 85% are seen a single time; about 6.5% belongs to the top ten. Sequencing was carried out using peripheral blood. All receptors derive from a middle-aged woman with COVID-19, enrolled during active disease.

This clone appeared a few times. CDR3 protein: CASSQWLNTGELFF. The CDR3 nucleotides read TGCGCCAGCAGCCAATGGCTGAACACCGGGGAGCTGTTTTTT. This sequence joins TRBV4-3 and TRBJ2-2; D ambiguous. In germline, CDR1 is LGHNA, CDR2 YSLEER. Trimming left V 2 bases short and J 1 base short, with 5 bases between. The CDR3 length is 14 residues.

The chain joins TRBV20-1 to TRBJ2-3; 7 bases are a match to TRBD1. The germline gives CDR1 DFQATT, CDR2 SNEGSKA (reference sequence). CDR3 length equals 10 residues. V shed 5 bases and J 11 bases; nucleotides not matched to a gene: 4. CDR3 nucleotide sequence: TGCAGTGCTGAACAGGGGTGGCAGTATTTT. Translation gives CSAEQGWQYF.

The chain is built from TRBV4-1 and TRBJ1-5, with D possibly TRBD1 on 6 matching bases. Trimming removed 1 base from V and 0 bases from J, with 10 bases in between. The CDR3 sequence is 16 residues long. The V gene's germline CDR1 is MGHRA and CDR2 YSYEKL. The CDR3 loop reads CASSQGQGYSNQPQHF. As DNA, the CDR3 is TGCGCCAGCAGCCAAGGTCAGGGGTATAGCAATCAGCCCCAGCATTTT.

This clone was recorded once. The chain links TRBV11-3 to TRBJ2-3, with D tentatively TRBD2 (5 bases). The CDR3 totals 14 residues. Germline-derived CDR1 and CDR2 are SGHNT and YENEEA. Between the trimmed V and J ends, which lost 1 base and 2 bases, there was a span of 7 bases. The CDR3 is CASSLGGNTDTQYF. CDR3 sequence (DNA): TGTGCCAGCAGCTTAGGAGGGAACACAGATACGCAGTATTTT.

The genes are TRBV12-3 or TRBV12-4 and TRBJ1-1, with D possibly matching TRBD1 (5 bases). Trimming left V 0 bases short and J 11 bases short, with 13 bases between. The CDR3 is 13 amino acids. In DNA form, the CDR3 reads TGTGCCAGCAGTTTAGCGGCCAGGGAACGTGCTTTCTTT. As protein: CASSLAARERAFF.

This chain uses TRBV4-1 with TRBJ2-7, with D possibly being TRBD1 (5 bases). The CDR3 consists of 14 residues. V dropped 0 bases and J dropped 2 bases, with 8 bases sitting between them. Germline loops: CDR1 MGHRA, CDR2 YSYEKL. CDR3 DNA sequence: TGCGCCAGCAGCCAAGATCAGGGCCCCTACGAGCAGTACTTC. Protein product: CASSQDQGPYEQYF.

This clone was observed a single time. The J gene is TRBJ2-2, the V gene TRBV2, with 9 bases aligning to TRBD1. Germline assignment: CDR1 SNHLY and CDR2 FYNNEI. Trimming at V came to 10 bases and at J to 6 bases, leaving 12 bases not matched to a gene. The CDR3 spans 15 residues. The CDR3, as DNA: TGTGCCATCCGAGTAACAGGGGGCCCCTCCGGGGAGCTGTTTTTT. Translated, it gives CAIRVTGGPSGELFF.

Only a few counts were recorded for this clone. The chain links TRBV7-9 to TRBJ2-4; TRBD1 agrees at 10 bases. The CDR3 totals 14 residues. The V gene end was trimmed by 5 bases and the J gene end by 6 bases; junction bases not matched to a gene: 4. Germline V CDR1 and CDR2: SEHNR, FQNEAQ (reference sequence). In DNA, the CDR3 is TGTGCCAGCAGCACGACAGGGGGCGGAAACATTCAGTACTTC. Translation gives CASSTTGGGNIQYF.

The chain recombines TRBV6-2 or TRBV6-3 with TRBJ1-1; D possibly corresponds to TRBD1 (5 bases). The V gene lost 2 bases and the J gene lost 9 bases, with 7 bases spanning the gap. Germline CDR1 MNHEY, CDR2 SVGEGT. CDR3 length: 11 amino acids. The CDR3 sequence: CASSYTGQAFF. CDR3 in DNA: TGTGCCAGCAGTTACACAGGTCAAGCTTTCTTT.

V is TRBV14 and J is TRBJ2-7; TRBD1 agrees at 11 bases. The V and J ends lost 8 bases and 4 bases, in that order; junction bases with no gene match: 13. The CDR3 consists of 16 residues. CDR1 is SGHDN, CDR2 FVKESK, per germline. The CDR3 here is CASGPLWTGGDYEQYF. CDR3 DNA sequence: TGTGCCAGCGGGCCGCTTTGGACAGGGGGCGATTACGAGCAGTACTTC.

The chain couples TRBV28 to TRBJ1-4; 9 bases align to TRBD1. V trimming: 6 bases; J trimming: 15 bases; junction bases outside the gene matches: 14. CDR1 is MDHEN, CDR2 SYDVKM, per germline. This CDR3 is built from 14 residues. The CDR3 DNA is TGTGCCAGCAGACGTACAGGGGGCGGGGGAAAGTTGTTTTTT. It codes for CASRRTGGGGKLFF.

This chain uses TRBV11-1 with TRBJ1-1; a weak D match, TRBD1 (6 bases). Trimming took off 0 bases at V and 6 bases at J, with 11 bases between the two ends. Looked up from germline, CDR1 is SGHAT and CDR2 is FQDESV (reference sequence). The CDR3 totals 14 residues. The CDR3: CASSLAGGRAEAFF. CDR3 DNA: TGTGCCAGCAGCTTAGCAGGGGGAAGGGCTGAAGCTTTCTTT.

DNA for the CDR3: TGTGCCAGCTCTGTAGACAGGTCAGCCGAGCAGTACTTC. This gives the protein CASSVDRSAEQYF. The gene calls are TRBV18 and TRBJ2-7; the D gene is possibly TRBD1 (6 bases). CDR3 size: 13 residues. The V gene's germline CDR1 is KGHSH and CDR2 LQKENI. Trimming left V 6 bases short and J 6 bases short, with 15 bases between.

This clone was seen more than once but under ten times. In DNA, the CDR3 is TGTGCCAGCAGCTTGGGAATAGCGTATTCTGGTGAGCAGTTCTTC. It specifies CASSLGIAYSGEQFF. This rearrangement joins TRBV7-6 to TRBJ2-1; D is perhaps TRBD2 (5 bases). CDR1 is SGHVS and CDR2 is FNYEAQ in the germline V gene. Trimming pared 3 bases from V and 9 bases from J, leaving 18 bases between. There are 15 residues in the CDR3.

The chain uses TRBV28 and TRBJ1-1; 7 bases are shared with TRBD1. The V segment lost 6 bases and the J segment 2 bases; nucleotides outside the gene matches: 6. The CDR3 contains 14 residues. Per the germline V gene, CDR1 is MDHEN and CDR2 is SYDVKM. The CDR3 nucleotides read TGTGCCAGCAGATCCCAGGGGGGAAACACTGAAGCTTTCTTT. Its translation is CASRSQGGNTEAFF.

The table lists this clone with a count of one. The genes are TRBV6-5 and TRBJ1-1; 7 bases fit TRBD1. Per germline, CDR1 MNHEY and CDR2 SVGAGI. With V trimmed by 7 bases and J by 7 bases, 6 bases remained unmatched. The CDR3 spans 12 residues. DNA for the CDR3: TGTGCCAGCATGAAGGGGGCTATTGAAGCTTTCTTT. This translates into CASMKGAIEAFF.

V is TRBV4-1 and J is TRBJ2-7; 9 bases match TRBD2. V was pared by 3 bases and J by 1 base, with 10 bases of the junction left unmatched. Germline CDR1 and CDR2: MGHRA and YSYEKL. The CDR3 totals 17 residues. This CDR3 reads CASSHIRGLAGSYEQYF. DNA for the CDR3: TGCGCCAGCAGCCACATAAGGGGGCTAGCGGGGTCCTACGAGCAGTACTTC.

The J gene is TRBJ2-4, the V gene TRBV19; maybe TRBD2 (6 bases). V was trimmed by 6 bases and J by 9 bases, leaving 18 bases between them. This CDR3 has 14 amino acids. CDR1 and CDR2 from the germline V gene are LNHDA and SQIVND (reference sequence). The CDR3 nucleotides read TGTGCCAGTAGATCCGCGGGGTTAATCGGCATTCAGTACTTC. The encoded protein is CASRSAGLIGIQYF.

The CDR3 loop is CASSLRGANVLTF. CDR3 bases: TGTGCCAGCAGCTTGCGTGGGGCCAACGTCCTGACTTTC. The chain joins TRBV5-8 to TRBJ2-6; D is ambiguous. Germline V gene sequence: CDR1 SGHTS, CDR2 YDEGEE. This CDR3 contains 13 residues. V was pared by 1 base and J by 3 bases, with 2 bases between.

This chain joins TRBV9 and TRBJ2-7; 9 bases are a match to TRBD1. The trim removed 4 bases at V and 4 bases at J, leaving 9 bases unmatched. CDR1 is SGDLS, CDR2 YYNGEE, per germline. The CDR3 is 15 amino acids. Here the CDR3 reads CASSLGGGQGYEQYF. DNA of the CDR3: TGTGCCAGCAGCCTCGGCGGGGGACAGGGATACGAGCAGTACTTC.

The chain's CDR3 is CASSGTGPGNTIYF. The CDR3 region has the DNA TGTGCCAGCAGTGGGACAGGCCCTGGAAACACCATATATTTT. The chain is built from TRBV2 and TRBJ1-3, with 7 bases fitting TRBD1. The CDR3 consists of 14 residues. The ends lost 4 bases at V and 2 bases at J; junction bases unmatched: 2. The germline CDR1 and CDR2 sequences are SNHLY and FYNNEI.

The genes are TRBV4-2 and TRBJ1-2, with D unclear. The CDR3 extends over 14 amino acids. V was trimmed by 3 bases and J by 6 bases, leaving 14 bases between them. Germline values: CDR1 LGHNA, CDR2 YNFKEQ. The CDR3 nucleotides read TGTGCCAGCAGCCAGCCGGACGAGGGTCATGGCTACACCTTC. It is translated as CASSQPDEGHGYTF.

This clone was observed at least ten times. The CDR3 loop is CASSLGQAFLGTEAFF. The CDR3 bases are TGTGCCAGCAGCTTGGGACAGGCCTTTTTGGGGACTGAAGCTTTCTTT. The chain carries TRBV5-4 and TRBJ1-1; tentatively, D is TRBD1 (6 bases). The V gene lost 0 bases and the J gene lost 5 bases, with 17 bases spanning the gap. CDR1 and CDR2 (germline): SGHNT, YYREEE (reference sequence). The CDR3 runs 16 residues. Looking up the rest from reference TRBV5-4 and TRBJ1-1 gives the full variable domain: ETGVTQSPTHLIKTRGQQVTLRCSSQSGHNTVSWYQQALGQGPQFIFQYYREEENGRGNFPPRFSGLQFPNYSSELNVNALELDDSALYLCASSLGQAFLGTEAFFGQGTRLTVV.

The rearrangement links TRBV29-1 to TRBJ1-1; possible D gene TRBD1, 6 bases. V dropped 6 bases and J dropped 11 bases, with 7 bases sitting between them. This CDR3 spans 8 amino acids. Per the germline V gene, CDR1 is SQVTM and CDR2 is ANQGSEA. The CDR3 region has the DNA TGCAGCGTCCAGGGGGCTTTCTTT. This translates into CSVQGAFF.

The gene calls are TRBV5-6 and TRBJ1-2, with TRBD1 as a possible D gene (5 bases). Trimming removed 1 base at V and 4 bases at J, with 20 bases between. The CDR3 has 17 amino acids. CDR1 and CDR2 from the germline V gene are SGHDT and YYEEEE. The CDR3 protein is CASSLKGRTYAPYGYTF. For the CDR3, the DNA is TGTGCCAGCAGCTTGAAGGGGAGGACTTATGCGCCCTATGGCTACACCTTC.